These 17 T cell receptor beta chains share one sample of origin, sequenced in a study of neurological immune-mediated disorders. Each CDR3 protein gets one entry after TCRdb re-called the 5' RACE reads with MiXCR. Of tens of thousands of distinct CDR3 sequences listed, approximately 15% are singletons. Regarding time point: longitudinal time-point 1 (baseline). Sequences were obtained from PBMCs. All receptors come from a female donor with HTLV-1-associated myelopathy (HAM/TSP).

This clonotype showed up many times. This chain connects TRBV15 to TRBJ1-2; D possibly corresponds to TRBD1 (5 bases). This CDR3 contains 17 residues. Trimming removed 0 bases from V and 6 bases from J, with 20 bases in between. Germline CDR1 reads LNHNV; CDR2 reads YYDKDF (reference sequence). Here the CDR3 reads CATSRDLGARVINGYTF. As DNA, the CDR3 is TGTGCCACCAGCAGAGATCTAGGGGCCAGGGTAATCAATGGCTACACCTTC. The whole variable domain, filled in from reference TRBV15 and TRBJ1-2, reads DAMVIQNPRYQVTQFGKPVTLSCSQTLNHNVMYWYQQKSSQAPKLLFHYYDKDFNNEADTPDNFQSRRPNTSFCFLDIRSPGLGDTAMYLCATSRDLGARVINGYTFGSGTRLTVV.

In this sample, this clonotype turned up many times. The chain couples TRBV7-2 to TRBJ2-1; TRBD2 aligns across 9 bases. The CDR3 totals 18 residues. Germline V gives CDR1 SGHTA, CDR2 FQGNSA. The ends lost 1 base at V and 7 bases at J; junction bases unmatched: 14. This CDR3 is CASSLDSGTSPVGNEQFF. The CDR3 DNA reads TGTGCCAGCAGCTTAGACAGCGGGACTAGCCCGGTGGGAAATGAGCAGTTCTTC.

This clonotype was counted at least ten times. The chain joins TRBV9 to TRBJ2-1, with no clear D. Germline V lookup: CDR1 SGDLS, CDR2 YYNGEE. V lost 0 bases and J 1 base, leaving 11 bases between the germline ends. The CDR3 is 16 amino acids. DNA for the CDR3: TGTGCCAGCAGCGTAGGTGAGGTATCATCCTACAATGAGCAGTTCTTC. Its translation is CASSVGEVSSYNEQFF.

Details on this clonotype: A single base separates this from a much larger clone, so it may be a read error. The chain couples TRBV7-9 to TRBJ2-7; D may be TRBD1 or TRBD2 (7 bases each). Trimming pared 8 bases from V and 2 bases from J, leaving 16 bases between. CDR1 is SEHNR and CDR2 is FQNEAQ in the germline V gene (reference sequence). CDR3 length: 14 residues. DNA of the CDR3: TGTGCCAGCGGTTCAGGGGGGGCCACCTACGAGCAGTACTTC. Encoded protein: CASGSGGATYEQYF.

This chain connects TRBV7-3 to TRBJ1-2; 8 bases fit TRBD1. The J segment lost 4 bases and the V segment lost 4 bases, leaving 8 bases of the junction unmatched. The germline gives CDR1 SGHTA, CDR2 FQGTGA. The CDR3 has 15 amino acids. The chain's CDR3 is CASSSGQGEIYGYTF. The CDR3 DNA sequence: TGTGCCAGCAGCTCCGGACAGGGAGAGATCTATGGCTACACCTTC.

By its share, this clonotype is medium-sized. The chain employs TRBV24-1 and TRBJ2-1; perhaps D is TRBD1 or TRBD2 (5 bases each). V was cut by 5 bases and J by 8 bases, with 18 bases left in between. CDR1 and CDR2 (germline): KGHDR, SFDVKD. There are 15 residues in the CDR3. CDR3 loop: CATSVSGPLRDEQFF. The CDR3 DNA reads TGTGCCACCAGTGTCTCGGGACCCCTGCGCGATGAGCAGTTCTTC.

This clonotype was observed a few times. The genes are TRBV3-1 and TRBJ1-5; no firm D call. The CDR3 is made up of 14 amino acids. Germline V gene data show CDR1 as LGHDT and CDR2 as YNNKEL (reference sequence). V was pared by 1 base and J by 4 bases, with 8 bases between. CDR3 nucleotides: TGTGCCAGCAGCCAAGGAAACGGGAATCAGCCCCAGCATTTT. Protein: CASSQGNGNQPQHF.

This clonotype appeared many times. The V call is TRBV15, the J call TRBJ1-5, with D unclear. The CDR3 has 15 amino acids. V was trimmed by 0 bases and J by 10 bases, leaving 16 bases between them. Germline V gene data show CDR1 as LNHNV and CDR2 as YYDKDF (reference sequence). The CDR3 DNA sequence: TGTGCCACCAGCAGAGATGACGGCAGGTTCGCACCCCAGCATTTT. Translation: CATSRDDGRFAPQHF.

Details on this clonotype: This may be a read error: a much more frequent sequence differs by one nucleotide. The chain couples TRBV5-1 to TRBJ2-1, with 7 bases that match TRBD2. Per germline, CDR1 SGHRS and CDR2 YFSETQ. This CDR3 is 14 amino acids long. For the CDR3, the DNA is TGCGCCAGAAGCTTGGGAGGGGTTTACAATGAGCAGTTCTTC. Translated: CARSLGGVYNEQFF.

V usage is TRBV27 and J usage is TRBJ2-1, with 14 bases matching TRBD2. The CDR3 is 17 residues long. Germline V CDR1 and CDR2: MNHEY, SMNVEV (reference sequence). Trimming removed 1 base from V and 10 bases from J; junction bases left unmatched: 9. The DNA of the CDR3 is TGTGCCAGCAGTTTATTTGACGGGACTAGCGGGGGATCAGAGCAGTTCTTC. It codes for CASSLFDGTSGGSEQFF.

This clonotype has at least ten counts. The chain recombines TRBV28 with TRBJ2-2; a possible D gene is TRBD2 (5 bases). Germline values: CDR1 MDHEN, CDR2 SYDVKM. V lost 7 bases and J lost 0, with 15 bases in between. The CDR3 is made up of 16 amino acids. The CDR3 reads CASTSGRTSNTGELFF. The CDR3 DNA is TGTGCCAGCACCTCGGGCAGGACTTCGAACACCGGGGAGCTGTTTTTT.

The chain couples TRBV5-1 to TRBJ2-5, with D perhaps given as TRBD1 or TRBD2 (6 bases each). The CDR3 loop spans 14 amino acids. The germline V and J ends were trimmed by 2 bases and 4 bases, with 12 bases remaining between them. CDR1 and CDR2 from the germline V gene are SGHRS and YFSETQ. The CDR3 DNA reads as TGCGCCAGCAGCTTAAGGGGGGATGGAGAGACCCAGTACTTC. It translates to CASSLRGDGETQYF. The full variable domain, rest sourced from reference TRBV5-1 and TRBJ2-5, is KAGVTQTPRYLIKTRGQQVTLSCSPISGHRSVSWYQQTPGQGLQFLFEYFSETQRNKGNFPGRFSGRQFSNSRSEMNVSTLELGDSALYLCASSLRGDGETQYFGPGTRLLVL.

This clonotype occurred many times. The V call is TRBV20-1, the J call TRBJ2-3; TRBD2 matches 10 bases. Germline V gives CDR1 DFQATT, CDR2 SNEGSKA (reference sequence). The CDR3 runs to 16 residues. V was clipped by 5 bases and J by 3 bases; unmatched bases: 11. The CDR3 region is CSAPRSGGAITDTQYF. For the CDR3, the DNA is TGCAGTGCTCCCAGAAGCGGGGGGGCCATTACAGATACGCAGTATTTT.

This clonotype was observed many times. The chain employs TRBV12-5 and TRBJ2-1, with unresolved D. Germline V gene sequence: CDR1 LGHNT, CDR2 FRNRAP. CDR3 length: 10 residues. Trimming pared 3 bases from V and 7 bases from J, leaving 1 base between. The CDR3 DNA reads TGTGCTAGTGGTTTAAATGAGCAGTTCTTC. Translation: CASGLNEQFF.

This clonotype has more than one count but fewer than ten. The gene calls are TRBV5-1 and TRBJ1-6, with unresolved D. Germline loops: CDR1 SGHRS, CDR2 YFSETQ. V lost 0 bases and J lost 5, with 6 bases in between. This CDR3 contains 14 residues. CDR3: CASSLGRNNSPLHF. Written as DNA, the CDR3 is TGCGCCAGCAGCTTGGGTAGGAATAATTCACCCCTCCACTTT.

This clonotype has ten or more counts. CDR3: CSAKLSMQETQYF. DNA for the CDR3: TGCAGTGCTAAATTATCTATGCAAGAGACCCAGTACTTC. This chain joins TRBV20-1 and TRBJ2-5; D is uncertain. Per germline, CDR1 DFQATT and CDR2 SNEGSKA (reference sequence). V was pared by 4 bases and J by 2 bases, with 11 bases between. This CDR3 is 13 amino acids long.

This clonotype has at least ten counts. The CDR3 bases are TGTGCCAGCAGCTTAGGGGCAGGGCACACAGATACGCAGTATTTT. As protein: CASSLGAGHTDTQYF. The rearrangement uses TRBV7-2 and TRBJ2-3; tentative D call: TRBD1 (5 bases). V was trimmed by 1 base and J by 2 bases, leaving 10 bases between them. This CDR3 is built from 15 residues. CDR1 SGHTA and CDR2 FQGNSA come from the germline V gene.